This passage covers 11 T cell receptor beta chains from one sample sequenced in a study of identifying expanded T cells in peripheral blood. Here immunoSEQ multiplex PCR was the method, and the copy in TCRdb shows in-frame clones only, minus some. This table has 75,000 to 100,000 clones, 75% to 90% appearing once. The sample taken for sequencing was blood. The receptors were gathered from a person aged 18 to 75 in good health.

This chain uses TRBV5-1 with TRBJ2-3, with 12 bases aligning to TRBD2. This CDR3 region has 16 residues. Germline values: CDR1 SGHRS, CDR2 YFSETQ. V dropped 3 bases and J dropped 2; count of bases not matched to a gene: 4. For the CDR3, the DNA is TGCGCCAGCAGCTCCGGACTAGCGGGAACCACAGATACGCAGTATTTT. Translation: CASSSGLAGTTDTQYF.

This chain joins TRBV18 and TRBJ2-7; 7 bases fit TRBD1. This CDR3 has 16 residues. In germline, CDR1 is KGHSH, CDR2 LQKENI. J was trimmed by 2 bases and V by 3 bases; bases with no gene match: 10. The CDR3 here is CASSPLNRGGAYEQYF. The CDR3 nucleotides read TGTGCCAGCTCACCTCTTAACAGGGGTGGGGCCTACGAGCAGTACTTC. Filled out from reference TRBV18 and TRBJ2-7, the complete variable domain reads NAGVMQNPRHLVRRRGQEARLRCSPMKGHSHVYWYRQLPEEGLKFMVYLQKENIIDESGMPKERFSAEFPKEGPSILRIQQVVRGDSAAYFCASSPLNRGGAYEQYFGPGTRLTVT.

This chain links TRBV19 with TRBJ2-2; the match to TRBD2 covers 11 bases. Per the germline V gene, CDR1 is LNHDA and CDR2 is SQIVND (reference sequence). The V gene end was trimmed by 5 bases and the J gene end by 5 bases; junction bases not matched to a gene: 1. CDR3 length equals 14 residues. The CDR3 nucleotides read TGTGCCAGTAGTCGACTAGCGGGAACCGGGGAGCTGTTTTTT. Protein: CASSRLAGTGELFF.

This chain connects TRBV7-2 to TRBJ1-5; 7 bases fit TRBD1. This CDR3 is built from 14 residues. CDR1 is SGHTA and CDR2 is FQGNSA in the germline V gene. Trimming took 2 bases from V and 7 from J; bases not matched to a gene: 5. The CDR3 bases are TGTGCCAGCAGCTTACGGAGGGGGCAACAGCCCCAGCATTTT. Its protein product is CASSLRRGQQPQHF.

The chain combines TRBV28 with TRBJ2-3; D tentatively fits TRBD1 or TRBD2 (5 bases each). The CDR3 is 15 residues long. V was trimmed by 3 bases and J by 2 bases, leaving 12 bases between them. Germline CDR1 MDHEN, CDR2 SYDVKM. The CDR3 DNA sequence: TGTGCCAGCAGTTTGGGGCGGGTTAACACAGATACGCAGTATTTT. It yields the protein CASSLGRVNTDTQYF. The full variable domain, in which reference TRBV28 and TRBJ2-3 provide the parts outside the CDR3, is DVKVTQSSRYLVKRTGEKVFLECVQDMDHENMFWYRQDPGLGLRLIYFSYDVKMKEKGDIPEGYSVSREKKERFSLILESASTNQTSMYLCASSLGRVNTDTQYFGPGTRLTVL.

This clone was observed a single time. This chain joins TRBV7-2 and TRBJ2-5, with D perhaps matching TRBD2 (7 bases). Germline assignment: CDR1 SGHTA and CDR2 FQGNSA. This CDR3 is 14 amino acids long. V was clipped by 5 bases and J by 1 base, with 11 bases between them. CDR3 protein: CASSDGGPQETQYF. As DNA, the CDR3 is TGTGCCAGCAGCGACGGGGGGCCCCAAGAGACCCAGTACTTC.

The chain links TRBV18 to TRBJ2-5; D unclear. Germline V gene lookup returns CDR1 KGHSH and CDR2 LQKENI. The CDR3 covers 12 residues. V was shortened by 2 bases and J by 4 bases, with 5 bases between the two germline ends. This CDR3 is CASSPLGETQYF. The CDR3 nucleotides are TGTGCCAGCTCACCATTGGGAGAGACCCAGTACTTC.

The rearrangement joins TRBV28 to TRBJ2-7; D is perhaps TRBD2 (5 bases). V was cut by 0 bases and J by 0 bases, with 6 bases left in between. The CDR3 loop spans 14 amino acids. Germline V lookup: CDR1 MDHEN, CDR2 SYDVKM. As DNA, the CDR3 is TGTGCCAGCAGTTTATGGGACTCCTCCTACGAGCAGTACTTC. Amino acids: CASSLWDSSYEQYF.

The chain joins TRBV9 to TRBJ2-7; D is ambiguous. This CDR3 is 13 amino acids long. Germline CDR1 SGDLS, CDR2 YYNGEE. V was shortened by 1 base and J by 4 bases, with 9 bases between the two germline ends. CDR3 coding DNA: TGTGCCAGCAGCGTAAGTGAAGGGTACGAGCAGTACTTC. It yields the protein CASSVSEGYEQYF.

CDR3 residues: CASWPDTPGPEAFF. CDR3 in DNA: TGTGCCAGCTGGCCGGACACGCCTGGCCCTGAAGCTTTCTTT. V is TRBV6-1 and J is TRBJ1-1; possibly TRBD1 for D (5 bases). The length of the CDR3 is 14 residues. Trimming removed 8 bases from V and 6 bases from J, with 19 bases in between. Germline V gene lookup returns CDR1 MNHNS and CDR2 SASEGT.

In its sample, this clone was seen once. V is TRBV6-5 and J is TRBJ1-2; D gene ambiguous. Trimming took 5 bases from V and 4 from J, leaving 5 bases between them. There are 11 residues in the CDR3. Germline CDR1 reads MNHEY; CDR2 reads SVGAGI. In DNA form, the CDR3 reads TGTGCCAGCAGTGACCGCTATGGCTACACCTTC. Protein: CASSDRYGYTF.